Included here is one T cell receptor (beta chain) sequence, with context. What this receptor recognizes is not known. Base qualities are missing; no much larger clone stands one base away. Including cysteine and phenylalanine, the CDR3 has 16 amino acids. Only the CDR3 region is kept as DNA, spanning 48 bases read in frame from base 1. V loses 2 bases at its end and J loses 15 bases; junction bases beyond the gene matches: 18. The germline V gene (reference sequence) specifies SGHKS as CDR1 and YYEKEE as CDR2. RNA was extracted with the RNeasy kit and roughly 0.45 to 1 ug was reverse transcribed using random hexamers. The immunoSEQ multiplex PCR assay, which covers 54 Vbeta and 13 Jbeta segments, was used to amplify TCR beta CDR3 regions. PCR amplification bias was corrected by using a synthetic template baseline for primer optimization and computational correction. The authors processed their data as follows. Reads were annotated to V, D and J genes per IMGT and analyzed with immunoSEQ Analyzer, keeping only productive sequences. To calculate clonality, Shannon entropy was normalized by log2 of the number of productive unique sequences and then subtracted from one. Public and private clones were assessed among the 100 most prevalent clones of each patient and control. Susac-specific clones were defined as absent from healthy and MS cohorts, 1052 published viral clones and other ImmuneACCESS disease sequences. The raw public data were reprocessed by TCRdb itself: fastp quality trimming at Q25, MiXCR clonotype calling, in-frame beta chains only. Rows merge per CDR3 protein into single entries with the most common DNA and genes. The V and J calls reflect TCRdb's pipeline rather than the authors' work. This sample comprises about 120,000 distinct CDR3 sequences, 85% to 95% of them detected only once. The ten largest clonotypes hold 0.25% to 0.3% of the sample.

Peripheral blood CD8+ and CD4+ T cells from healthy donors, Susac syndrome patients and multiple sclerosis patients were profiled by high-throughput TCR beta sequencing. The Susac syndrome patients fulfilled recently defined diagnostic criteria for either definite or probable disease. Bulk CD8+ and CD4+ T cells were purified by magnetic negative isolation, while CD8+ TEMRA cells were enriched using FACS. Blood was collected in EDTA tubes and processed within 24 hours, with PBMCs isolated through density gradient centrifugation. PBMCs intended for TCR sequencing were frozen in liquid nitrogen and were later thawed in a 37 degrees C water bath. Purity of sorted or isolated CD4+, CD8+ and CD8+ TEMRA cells was at least 90%. The data are from a study of CD8 T cells in Susac syndrome (dated 2019 in TCRdb). For the study in its entirety: Of the Susac syndrome patients who were sequenced, about 6 had clinically active disease and eight or nine were in clinical remission. Whether CD8+ T cell activation and differentiation in Susac syndrome was antigen driven was tested using repertoire sequencing. The clonality of the CD8+ T cell repertoire was compared across about a dozen healthy donors, about 14 Susac syndrome patients and under 19 multiple sclerosis patients. Susac syndrome patients were therapy-naive, on corticosteroids (some also receiving IVIg), or on IVIg alone at blood withdrawal.

Summary of the overall study and its limitations: Sixteen and five Susac-specific public clones were found in the total CD8+ and CD8+ TEMRA repertoires, respectively. The TCR sequencing and HLA analysis was acknowledged to have included a relatively small number of individuals. Clonal expansion was observed in Susac syndrome CD8+ repertoires, with the highest expansion in CD8+ TEMRA cells and greater expansion in clinically active than in remitting patients.

The rearranged chain carries TRBV5-5 and TRBJ2-1, with TRBD1 identical over 9 junction bases. The sequence derives from a human donor with Susac syndrome. The source material was CD8+ T cells from PBMCs. The bases are TGTGCCAGCAGCTTCATTTTACAGGGGGCGTCTCCATCTTCGTTCTTC. Its translation reads: CASSFILQGASPSSFF.